This TCR beta chain comes out of a study of blood T cell repertoires in COVID-19. Profiled with immunoSEQ multiplex PCR; TCRdb holds only in-frame clones, not every one. The sample carries roughly 400,000 clones, 75% to 90% recorded once. V was pared by 0 bases and J by 3 bases, with 9 bases between. CDR3 length equals 14 residues. CDR1 and CDR2 (germline): SGHNT, YYREEE (reference sequence). Residents of 24 US areas, aged about 18 to 89 years, made up the participants. Which cohort a participant joined came from the clinical history participants gave. Two consecutive negative NP/OP PCR tests, clearance, or resolved symptoms defined Cohort 3 recovery.

The origin of this receptor is a man aged 25 to 40 who had recovered from COVID-19. Sequenced sample: PBMCs or T cells enriched from blood (not recorded which). The gene calls are TRBV5-4 and TRBJ1-1; no reliable D call. The CDR3 is CASSLAGSDTEAFF. The CDR3 DNA is TGTGCCAGCAGCTTGGCCGGCAGCGACACTGAAGCTTTCTTT.